This TCR beta chain was captured by sequencing in a study of T cell responses to AZD1222 COVID-19 vaccine. As for the study in general: The study pooled second doses at about 4 or about 12 weeks. Points from the study as a whole: Spike-specific TCR breadth and depth were elevated following two AZD1222 doses. Per reports, nearly half of all spike-specific TCRs target regions that are unmutated in variants. Clonal diversity may have been underestimated, and the donors were mostly white British, with more females than males.

This CDR3 has 14 amino acids. Generated by immunoSEQ multiplex PCR, the TCRdb table keeps only in-frame clones and is missing some. The data show more than 150,000 clones, approximately 90% seen once. Worth noting for this clone: Antigen specificity is unknown.

The sample here was peripheral blood, taken on day 0 of AZD1222 vaccination. This chain links TRBV21-1 with TRBJ1-6; TRBD1 reflects the table's D call only, with no check against the DNA. TRBV21-1 is an annotated pseudogene. This sequence was found in an adult in good health. The CDR3 coding sequence is TGTGCCAGCCGGGACAGTACCCTACATTCACCCCTCCACTTT. Protein: CASRDSTLHSPLHF.